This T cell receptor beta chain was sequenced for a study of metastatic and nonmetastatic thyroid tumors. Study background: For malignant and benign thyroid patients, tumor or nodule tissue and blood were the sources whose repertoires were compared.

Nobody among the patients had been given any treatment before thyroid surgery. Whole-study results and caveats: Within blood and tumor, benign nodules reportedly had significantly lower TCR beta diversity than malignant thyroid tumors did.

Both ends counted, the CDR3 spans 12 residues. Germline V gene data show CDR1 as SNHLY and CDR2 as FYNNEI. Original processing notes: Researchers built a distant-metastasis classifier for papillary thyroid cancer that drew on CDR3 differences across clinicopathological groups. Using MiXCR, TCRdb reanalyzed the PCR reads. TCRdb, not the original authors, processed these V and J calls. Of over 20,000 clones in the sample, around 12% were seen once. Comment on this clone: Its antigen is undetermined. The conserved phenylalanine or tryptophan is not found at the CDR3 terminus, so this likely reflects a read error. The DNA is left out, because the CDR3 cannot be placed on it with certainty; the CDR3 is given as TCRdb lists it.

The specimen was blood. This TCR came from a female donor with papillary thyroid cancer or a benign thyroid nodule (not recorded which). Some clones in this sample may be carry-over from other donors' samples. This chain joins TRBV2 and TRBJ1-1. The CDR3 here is CASIESGRPGEV.